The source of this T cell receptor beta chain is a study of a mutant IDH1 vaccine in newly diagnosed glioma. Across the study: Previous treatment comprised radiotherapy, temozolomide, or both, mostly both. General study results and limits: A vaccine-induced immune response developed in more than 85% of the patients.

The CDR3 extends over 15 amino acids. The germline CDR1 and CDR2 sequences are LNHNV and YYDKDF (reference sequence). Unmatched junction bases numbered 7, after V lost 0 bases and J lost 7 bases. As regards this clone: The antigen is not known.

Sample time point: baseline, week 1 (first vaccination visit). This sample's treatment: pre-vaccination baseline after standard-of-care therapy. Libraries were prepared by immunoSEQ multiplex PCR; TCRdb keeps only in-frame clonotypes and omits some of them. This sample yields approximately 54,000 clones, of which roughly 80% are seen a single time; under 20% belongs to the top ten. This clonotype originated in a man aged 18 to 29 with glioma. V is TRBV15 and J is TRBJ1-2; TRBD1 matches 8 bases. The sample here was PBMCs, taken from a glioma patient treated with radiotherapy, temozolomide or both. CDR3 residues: CATSRESQGAGGYTF. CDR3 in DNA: TGTGCCACCAGCAGAGAGTCCCAGGGGGCGGGTGGCTACACCTTC.